What follows is one TCR beta chain and its context. What it binds is not known. This entry is derived from a study of identifying expanded T cells in peripheral blood. Broader study findings: Approximately two-week clone count variance significantly increased as total template count grew.

Measured with immunoSEQ multiplex PCR; TCRdb has only the in-frame clones, and not every one. The data contain about 100,000 clones, about nine tenths of them singletons. This CDR3 spans 15 amino acids. Germline CDR1 SEHNR, CDR2 FQNEAQ (reference sequence). V gave up 0 bases and J gave up 0 bases, with 8 bases separating them. The chain has TRBV7-9 and TRBJ1-1; D is possibly TRBD1 (5 bases). Sequenced: blood. This TCR was sampled from a person aged 18-70 years in good health. The CDR3 region is CASSLAGDLNTEAFF. The DNA for the CDR3 is TGTGCCAGCAGCTTAGCGGGGGATTTGAACACTGAAGCTTTCTTT.